These 3 T cell receptor beta chains came from one sample sequenced in a study of shared clonotypes between healthy human individuals. This table comes from immunoSEQ multiplex PCR, and its TCRdb copy is limited to in-frame clones, with some not included. The profile shows 2,500,000 or so clones, under 95% of them singletons. Sequenced: naive CD4+ T cells from PBMCs. Subset meaning: CD45RA+ positively selected. Receptors originate from a young man in good health. Some clones in this sample may be carry-over from other donors' samples.

On this clone: The identical CDR3 is also encoded by other nucleotide sequences in the sample. This chain joins TRBV5-1 and TRBJ2-3, with D tentatively TRBD1 (7 bases). Germline V gives CDR1 SGHRS, CDR2 YFSETQ. CDR3 size: 13 residues. Trimming cost V 4 bases and J 4 bases, with 10 bases left between them. The CDR3 here is CASSPRGADTQYF. For the CDR3, the DNA is TGCGCCAGCAGCCCCAGGGGGGCAGATACGCAGTATTTT.

V and J are TRBV6-4 and TRBJ2-1; D remains unclear. This CDR3 contains 12 residues. V lost 2 bases and J lost 9, with 8 bases in between. Germline CDR1 is MRHNA and CDR2 is SNTAGT. The CDR3 region has the DNA TGTGCCAGCAGTGACGGGGTTCGTGAGCAGTTCTTC. Amino acid sequence: CASSDGVREQFF.

The sample holds one count of this clone. The gene calls are TRBV5-1 and TRBJ2-5; 11 positions match TRBD2. J was trimmed by 2 bases and V by 3 bases; bases with no gene match: 6. Germline CDR1 and CDR2: SGHRS and YFSETQ. The CDR3 contains 16 residues. The CDR3 region is CASSWGLAEQQETQYF. The CDR3 DNA is TGCGCCAGCAGCTGGGGACTAGCGGAACAACAAGAGACCCAGTACTTC.